This T cell receptor beta chain appears in the sequencing data of a study of cytomegalovirus exposure and HLA in healthy donors. The length of the CDR3 is 13 residues. Deletions cut 7 bases from V and 5 bases from J, with 12 bases between. PCR employed 60 Vbeta and 13 Jbeta primers. The data were produced by immunoSEQ multiplex PCR, yet TCRdb's version contains in-frame clones alone and is incomplete. The sample records over 95,000 clones, 74% being singletons. The chain combines TRBV23-1 with TRBJ1-5; possible D gene TRBD1, 6 bases. TRBV23-1 is an ORF, with its function uncertain. Sequenced sample: PBMCs. The receptor comes from a human donor in good health. CDR3 protein: CASTSYRDQPQHF. CDR3 DNA: TGCGCCAGCACTTCCTACAGGGATCAGCCCCAGCATTTT.